Detailed here is one TCR beta chain. Its antigen is unidentified. TCRdb keeps only in-frame clones here, not all; method: immunoSEQ multiplex PCR. The table has 100,000 or so clones, under 95% seen once; the top ten hold around 3.3%. This sample was included in a study of OX40 agonist ivuxolimab in advanced cancers. Overall study results and limits: At 0.1 to 3.0 mg/kg and by week 6, CD4+ and CD8+ T cells in the blood had expanded clonally.

V shed 1 base and J shed 2 bases, with 15 bases lying between them. The CDR3 runs 16 residues. Germline V gene sequence: CDR1 MNHEY, CDR2 SMNVEV (reference sequence). This sample comprised CD4+ or CD8+ T cells sorted from blood, obtained in a trial of the OX40 agonist ivuxolimab. The source is an adult with an advanced solid tumor such as melanoma, head and neck, liver or kidney cancer. The chain joins TRBV27 to TRBJ2-7; a possible D gene is TRBD2 (7 bases). The CDR3 bases are TGTGCCAGCAGTTTATTCCGGGGGGCGGGGGCCTACGAGCAGTACTTC. Its translation: CASSLFRGAGAYEQYF.